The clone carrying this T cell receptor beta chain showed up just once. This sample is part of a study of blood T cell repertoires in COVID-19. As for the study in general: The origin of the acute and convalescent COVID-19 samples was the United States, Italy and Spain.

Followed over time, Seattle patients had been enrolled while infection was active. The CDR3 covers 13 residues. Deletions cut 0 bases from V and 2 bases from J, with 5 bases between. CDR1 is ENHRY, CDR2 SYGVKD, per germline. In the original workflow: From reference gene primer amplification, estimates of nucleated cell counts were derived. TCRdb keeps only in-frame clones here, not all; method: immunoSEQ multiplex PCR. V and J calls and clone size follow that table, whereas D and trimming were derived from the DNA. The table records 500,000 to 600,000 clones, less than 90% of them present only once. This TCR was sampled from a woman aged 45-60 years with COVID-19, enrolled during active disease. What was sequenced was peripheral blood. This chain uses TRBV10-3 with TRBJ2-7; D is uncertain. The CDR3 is CAISESGAYEQYF. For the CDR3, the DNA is TGTGCCATCAGTGAGTCAGGAGCCTACGAGCAGTACTTC.